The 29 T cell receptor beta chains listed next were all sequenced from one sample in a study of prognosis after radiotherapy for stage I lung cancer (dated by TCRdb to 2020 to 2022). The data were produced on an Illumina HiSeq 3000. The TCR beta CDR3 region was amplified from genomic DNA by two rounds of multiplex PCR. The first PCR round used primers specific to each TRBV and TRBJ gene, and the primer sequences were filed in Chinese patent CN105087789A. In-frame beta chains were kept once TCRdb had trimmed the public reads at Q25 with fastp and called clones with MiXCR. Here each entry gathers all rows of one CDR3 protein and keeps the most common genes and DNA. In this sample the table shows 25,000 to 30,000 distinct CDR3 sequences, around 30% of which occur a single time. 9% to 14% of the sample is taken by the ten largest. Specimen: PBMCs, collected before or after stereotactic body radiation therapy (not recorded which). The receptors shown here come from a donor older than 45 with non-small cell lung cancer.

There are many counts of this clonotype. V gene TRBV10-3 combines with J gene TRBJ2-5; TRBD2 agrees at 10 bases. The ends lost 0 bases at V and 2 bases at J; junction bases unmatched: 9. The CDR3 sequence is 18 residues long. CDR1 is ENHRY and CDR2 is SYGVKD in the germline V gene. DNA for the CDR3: TGTGCCATCAGTGAGTCTGGCCCCGGGACTAGCGTTCAAGAGACCCAGTACTTC. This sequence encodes CAISESGPGTSVQETQYF.

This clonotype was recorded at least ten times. The CDR3 nucleotides are TGTGCCAGCTCCTTTGGTAACTATGGCTACACCTTC. Its protein product is CASSFGNYGYTF. The V and J genes are TRBV18 and TRBJ1-2; D call uncertain. V was shortened by 6 bases and J by 1 base, with 6 bases between the two germline ends. The CDR3 contains 12 residues. Germline V gene lookup returns CDR1 KGHSH and CDR2 LQKENI.

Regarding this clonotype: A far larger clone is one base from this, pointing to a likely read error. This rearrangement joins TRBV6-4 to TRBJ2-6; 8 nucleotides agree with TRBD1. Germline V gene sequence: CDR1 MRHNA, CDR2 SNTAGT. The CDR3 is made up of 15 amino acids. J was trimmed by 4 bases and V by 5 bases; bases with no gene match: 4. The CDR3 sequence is CASSRTGGGANVLTF. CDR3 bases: TGTGCCAGCAGTCGTACAGGGGGAGGGGCCAACGTCCTGACTTTC.

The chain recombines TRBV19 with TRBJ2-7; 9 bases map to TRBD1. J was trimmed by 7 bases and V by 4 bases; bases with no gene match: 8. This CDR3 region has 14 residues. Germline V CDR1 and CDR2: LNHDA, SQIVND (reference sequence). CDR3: CASSTGMTGGEQYF. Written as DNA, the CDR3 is TGTGCCAGTAGTACGGGCATGACAGGGGGAGAGCAGTACTTC.

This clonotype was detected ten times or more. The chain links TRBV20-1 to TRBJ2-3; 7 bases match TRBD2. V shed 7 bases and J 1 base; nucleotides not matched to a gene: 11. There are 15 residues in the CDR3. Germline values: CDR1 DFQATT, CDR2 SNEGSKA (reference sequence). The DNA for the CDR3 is TGCAGTGACGCAGCCCCCAGCGGGGGCACAGATACGCAGTATTTT. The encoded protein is CSDAAPSGGTDTQYF.

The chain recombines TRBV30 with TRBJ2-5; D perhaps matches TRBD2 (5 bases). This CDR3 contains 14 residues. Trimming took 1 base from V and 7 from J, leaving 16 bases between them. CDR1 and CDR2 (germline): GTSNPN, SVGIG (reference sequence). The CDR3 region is CAWSGGDYPRTQYF. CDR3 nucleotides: TGTGCCTGGAGTGGGGGTGACTACCCCCGGACCCAGTACTTC. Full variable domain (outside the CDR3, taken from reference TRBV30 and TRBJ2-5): SQTIHQWPATLVQPVGSPLSLECTVEGTSNPNLYWYRQAAGRGLQLLFYSVGIGQISSEVPQNLSASRPQDRQFILSSKKLLLSDSGFYLCAWSGGDYPRTQYFGPGTRLLVL.

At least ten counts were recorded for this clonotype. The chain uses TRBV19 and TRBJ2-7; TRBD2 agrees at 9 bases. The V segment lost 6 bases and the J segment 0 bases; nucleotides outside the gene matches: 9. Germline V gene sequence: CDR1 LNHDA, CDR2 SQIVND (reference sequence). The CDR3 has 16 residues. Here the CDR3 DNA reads TGTGCCAGTAGCTCCAGACTAGCGGAGAGCTCCTACGAGCAGTACTTC. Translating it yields CASSSRLAESSYEQYF. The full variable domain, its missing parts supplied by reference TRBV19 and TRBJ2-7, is DGGITQSPKYLFRKEGQNVTLSCEQNLNHDAMYWYRQDPGQGLRLIYYSQIVNDFQKGDIAEGYSVSREKKESFPLTVTSAQKNPTAFYLCASSSRLAESSYEQYFGPGTRLTVT.

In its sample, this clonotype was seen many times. CDR3 in amino acids: CASSSDLGETQYF. The CDR3 nucleotides read TGTGCCAGCAGTTCTGACTTGGGGGAGACCCAGTACTTC. This chain joins TRBV27 and TRBJ2-5; D call uncertain. Per germline, CDR1 MNHEY and CDR2 SMNVEV (reference sequence). The CDR3 totals 13 residues. The V gene lost 4 bases and the J gene lost 5 bases, with 11 bases spanning the gap.

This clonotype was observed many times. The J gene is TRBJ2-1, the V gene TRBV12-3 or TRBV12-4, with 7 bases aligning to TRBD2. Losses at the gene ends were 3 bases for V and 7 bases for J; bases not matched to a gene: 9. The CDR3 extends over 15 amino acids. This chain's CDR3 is CASSFSSGTGNEQFF. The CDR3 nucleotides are TGTGCCAGCAGTTTTTCCAGCGGGACGGGTAATGAGCAGTTCTTC.

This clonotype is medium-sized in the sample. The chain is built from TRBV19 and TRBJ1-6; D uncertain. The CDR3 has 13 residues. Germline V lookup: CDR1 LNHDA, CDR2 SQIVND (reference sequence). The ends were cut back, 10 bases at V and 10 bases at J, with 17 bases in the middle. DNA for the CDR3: TGTGCCACCGCGAGAGGGAACGGGTCACCCCTCCACTTT. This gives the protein CATARGNGSPLHF.

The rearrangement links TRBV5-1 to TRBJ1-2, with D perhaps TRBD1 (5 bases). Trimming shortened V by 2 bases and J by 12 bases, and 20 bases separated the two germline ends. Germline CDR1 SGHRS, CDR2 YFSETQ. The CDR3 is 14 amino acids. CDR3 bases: TGCGCCAGCAGCTTAGATTCTTGTGGCAGGGAGAACACCTTC. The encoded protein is CASSLDSCGRENTF.

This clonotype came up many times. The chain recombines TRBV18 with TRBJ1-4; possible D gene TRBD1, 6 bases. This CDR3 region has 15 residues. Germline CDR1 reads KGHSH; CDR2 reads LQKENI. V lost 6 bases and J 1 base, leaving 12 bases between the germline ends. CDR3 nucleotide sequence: TGTGCCAGCTCCCAGGGGAGCCGAACTAATGAAAAACTGTTTTTT. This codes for CASSQGSRTNEKLFF.

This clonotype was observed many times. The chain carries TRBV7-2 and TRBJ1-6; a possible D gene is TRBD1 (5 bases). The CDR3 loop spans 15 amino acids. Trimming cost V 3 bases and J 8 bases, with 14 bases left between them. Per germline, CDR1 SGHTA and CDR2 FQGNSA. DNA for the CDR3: TGTGCCAGCAGCTTGTCCCGACGGGGGTATTCACCCCTCCACTTT. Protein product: CASSLSRRGYSPLHF.

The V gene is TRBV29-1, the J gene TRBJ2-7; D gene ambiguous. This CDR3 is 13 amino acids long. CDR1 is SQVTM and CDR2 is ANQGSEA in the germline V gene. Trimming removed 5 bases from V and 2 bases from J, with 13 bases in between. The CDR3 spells CSVLLGTTYEQYF. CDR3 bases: TGCAGCGTTCTCTTAGGAACGACCTACGAGCAGTACTTC.

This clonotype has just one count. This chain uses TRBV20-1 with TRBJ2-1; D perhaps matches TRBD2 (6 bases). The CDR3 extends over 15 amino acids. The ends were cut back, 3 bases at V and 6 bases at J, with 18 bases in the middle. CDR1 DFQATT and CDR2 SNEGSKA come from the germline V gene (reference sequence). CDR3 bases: TGCAGTGCTAGGGACAAAATCGGGAGAATCAATGAGCAGTTCTTC. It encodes CSARDKIGRINEQFF.

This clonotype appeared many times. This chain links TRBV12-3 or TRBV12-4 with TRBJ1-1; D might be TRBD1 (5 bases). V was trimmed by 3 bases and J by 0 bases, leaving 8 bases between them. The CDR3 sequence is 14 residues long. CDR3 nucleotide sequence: TGTGCCAGCAGTTTTACCAGGGTGAACACTGAAGCTTTCTTT. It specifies CASSFTRVNTEAFF.

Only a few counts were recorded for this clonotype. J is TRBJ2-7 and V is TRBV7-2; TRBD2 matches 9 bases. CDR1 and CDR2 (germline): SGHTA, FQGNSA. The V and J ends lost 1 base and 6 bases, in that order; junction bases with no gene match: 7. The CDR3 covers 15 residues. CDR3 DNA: TGTGCCAGCAGCTTAGTGGCTAGCGGGACGGGCGAGCAGTACTTC. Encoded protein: CASSLVASGTGEQYF.

The CDR3 coding sequence is TGTGCCAGCAGTCGACTATCGGGATGGCCCTCGGAGCTGTTTTTT. It encodes CASSRLSGWPSELFF. V gene TRBV12-3 or TRBV12-4 combines with J gene TRBJ2-2, with D possibly matching TRBD2 (5 bases). This CDR3 region has 15 residues. V was trimmed by 5 bases and J by 10 bases, leaving 20 bases between them.

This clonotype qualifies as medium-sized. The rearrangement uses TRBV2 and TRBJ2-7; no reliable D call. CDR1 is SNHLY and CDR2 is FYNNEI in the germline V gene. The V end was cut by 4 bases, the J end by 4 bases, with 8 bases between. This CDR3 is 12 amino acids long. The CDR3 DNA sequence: TGTGCCAGCAGTGGCCCACGATACGAGCAGTACTTC. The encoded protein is CASSGPRYEQYF.

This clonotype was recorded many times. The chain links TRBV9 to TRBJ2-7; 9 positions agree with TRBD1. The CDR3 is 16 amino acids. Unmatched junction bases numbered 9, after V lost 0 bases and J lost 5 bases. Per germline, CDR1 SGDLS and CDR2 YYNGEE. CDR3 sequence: CASSVAFGQGLDEQYF. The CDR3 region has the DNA TGTGCCAGCAGCGTAGCTTTCGGACAGGGGTTGGACGAGCAGTACTTC. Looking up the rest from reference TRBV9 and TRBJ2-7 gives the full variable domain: DSGVTQTPKHLITATGQRVTLRCSPRSGDLSVYWYQQSLDQGLQFLIQYYNGEERAKGNILERFSAQQFPDLHSELNLSSLELGDSALYFCASSVAFGQGLDEQYFGPGTRLTVT.

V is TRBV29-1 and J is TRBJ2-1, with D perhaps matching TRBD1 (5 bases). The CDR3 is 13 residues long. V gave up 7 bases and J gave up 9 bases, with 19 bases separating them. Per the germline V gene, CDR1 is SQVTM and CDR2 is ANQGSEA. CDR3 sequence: CSARQTFSGEQFF. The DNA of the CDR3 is TGCAGCGCCCGACAGACGTTTAGTGGTGAGCAGTTCTTC.

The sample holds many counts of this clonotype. The CDR3 DNA follows: TGTGCCAGCTTTCAGGGCCCTACCTACAATGAGCAGTTCTTC. It is translated as CASFQGPTYNEQFF. J is TRBJ2-1 and V is TRBV6-1, with D possibly TRBD1 on 5 matching bases. The CDR3 spans 14 residues. Germline CDR1 is MNHNS and CDR2 is SASEGT. V dropped 8 bases and J dropped 2 bases, with 13 bases sitting between them.

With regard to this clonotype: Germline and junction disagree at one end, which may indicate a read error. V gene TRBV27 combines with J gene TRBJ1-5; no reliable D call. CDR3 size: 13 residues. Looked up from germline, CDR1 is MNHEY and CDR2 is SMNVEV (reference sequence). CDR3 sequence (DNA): TGTGTCAGCAGTTTCTCAGGTGTGGTGCCCCTGCATTTT. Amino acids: CVSSFSGVVPLHF.

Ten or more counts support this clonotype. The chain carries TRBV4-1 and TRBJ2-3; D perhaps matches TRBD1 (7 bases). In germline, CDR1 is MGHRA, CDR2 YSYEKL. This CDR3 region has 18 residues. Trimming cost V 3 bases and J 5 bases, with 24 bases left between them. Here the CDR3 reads CASSQGPGADRRGDTQYF. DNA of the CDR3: TGCGCCAGCAGCCAGGGCCCCGGGGCGGACAGGCGGGGAGATACGCAGTATTTT.

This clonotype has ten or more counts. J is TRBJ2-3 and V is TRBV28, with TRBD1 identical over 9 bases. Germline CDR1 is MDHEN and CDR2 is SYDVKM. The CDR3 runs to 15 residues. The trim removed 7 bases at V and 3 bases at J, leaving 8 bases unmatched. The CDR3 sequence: CASNDPGQGTDTQYF. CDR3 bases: TGTGCCAGCAACGACCCGGGACAGGGAACAGATACGCAGTATTTT. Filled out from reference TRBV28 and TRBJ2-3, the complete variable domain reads DVKVTQSSRYLVKRTGEKVFLECVQDMDHENMFWYRQDPGLGLRLIYFSYDVKMKEKGDIPEGYSVSREKKERFSLILESASTNQTSMYLCASNDPGQGTDTQYFGPGTRLTVL.

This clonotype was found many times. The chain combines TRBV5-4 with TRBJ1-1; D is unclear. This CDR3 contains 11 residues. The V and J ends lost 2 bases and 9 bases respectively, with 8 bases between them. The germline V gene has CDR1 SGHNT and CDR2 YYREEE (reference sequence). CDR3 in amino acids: CASSFGLQAFF. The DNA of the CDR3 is TGTGCCAGCAGCTTCGGACTTCAAGCTTTCTTT. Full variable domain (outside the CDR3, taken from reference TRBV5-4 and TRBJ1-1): ETGVTQSPTHLIKTRGQQVTLRCSSQSGHNTVSWYQQALGQGPQFIFQYYREEENGRGNFPPRFSGLQFPNYSSELNVNALELDDSALYLCASSFGLQAFFGQGTRLTVV.

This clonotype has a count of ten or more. As DNA, the CDR3 is TGTGCCATCAGTGCGGGACAGGGTGTCGACGAGCAGTACTTC. It specifies CAISAGQGVDEQYF. V is TRBV10-3 and J is TRBJ2-7, with 9 bases aligning to TRBD1. The CDR3 contains 14 residues. Germline V gives CDR1 ENHRY, CDR2 SYGVKD. After removal of 4 bases from V and 5 bases from J, the junction contained 6 bases not matched to a gene.

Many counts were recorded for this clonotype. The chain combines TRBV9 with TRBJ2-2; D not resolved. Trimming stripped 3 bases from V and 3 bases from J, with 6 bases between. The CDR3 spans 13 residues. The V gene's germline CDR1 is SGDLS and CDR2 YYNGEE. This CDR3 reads CASSGQYTGELFF. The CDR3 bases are TGTGCCAGCAGCGGGCAGTACACCGGGGAGCTGTTTTTT. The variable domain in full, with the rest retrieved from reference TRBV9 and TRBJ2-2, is DSGVTQTPKHLITATGQRVTLRCSPRSGDLSVYWYQQSLDQGLQFLIQYYNGEERAKGNILERFSAQQFPDLHSELNLSSLELGDSALYFCASSGQYTGELFFGEGSRLTVL.

The CDR3 bases are TGCGCCAGCAGTCCGGGACTGAACACTGAAGCTTTCTTT. Amino acid sequence: CASSPGLNTEAFF. This chain joins TRBV4-1 and TRBJ1-1; a weak D match, TRBD1 (5 bases). V lost 6 bases to trimming and J lost 0 bases, with 8 bases between them. The germline gives CDR1 MGHRA, CDR2 YSYEKL. The CDR3 length is 13 residues.